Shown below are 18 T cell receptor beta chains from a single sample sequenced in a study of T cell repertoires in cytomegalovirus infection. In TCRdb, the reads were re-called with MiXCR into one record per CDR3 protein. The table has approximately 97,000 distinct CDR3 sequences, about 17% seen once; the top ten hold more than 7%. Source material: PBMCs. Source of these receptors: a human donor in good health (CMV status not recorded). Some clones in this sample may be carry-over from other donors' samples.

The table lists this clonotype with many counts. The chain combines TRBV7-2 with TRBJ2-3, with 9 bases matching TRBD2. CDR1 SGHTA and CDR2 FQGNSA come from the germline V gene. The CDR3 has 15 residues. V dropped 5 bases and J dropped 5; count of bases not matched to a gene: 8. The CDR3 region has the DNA TGTGCCAGCAGCAAACCGGGACTAGCTATAGATACGCAGTATTTT. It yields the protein CASSKPGLAIDTQYF.

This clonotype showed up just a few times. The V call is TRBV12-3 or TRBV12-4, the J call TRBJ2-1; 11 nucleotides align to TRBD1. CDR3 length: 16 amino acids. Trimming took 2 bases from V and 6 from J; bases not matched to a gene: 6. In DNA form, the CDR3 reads TGTGCCAGCAGTTTATTAGGACAGGGGGCGTTCAATGAGCAGTTCTTC. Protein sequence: CASSLLGQGAFNEQFF.

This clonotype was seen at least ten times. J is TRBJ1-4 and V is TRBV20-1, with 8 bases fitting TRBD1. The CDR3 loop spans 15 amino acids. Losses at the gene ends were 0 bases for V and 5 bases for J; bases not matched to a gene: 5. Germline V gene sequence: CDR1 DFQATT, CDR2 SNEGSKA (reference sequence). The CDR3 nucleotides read TGCAGTGCTAGAGACCGGACAGGGAGAAATGAAAAACTGTTTTTT. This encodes CSARDRTGRNEKLFF.

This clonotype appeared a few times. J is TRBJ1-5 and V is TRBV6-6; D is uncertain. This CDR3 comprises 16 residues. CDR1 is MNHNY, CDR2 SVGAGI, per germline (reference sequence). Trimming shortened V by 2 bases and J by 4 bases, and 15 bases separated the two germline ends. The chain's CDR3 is CASSYPIGGFNQPQHF. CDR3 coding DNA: TGTGCCAGCAGTTACCCAATAGGAGGGTTTAATCAGCCCCAGCATTTT.

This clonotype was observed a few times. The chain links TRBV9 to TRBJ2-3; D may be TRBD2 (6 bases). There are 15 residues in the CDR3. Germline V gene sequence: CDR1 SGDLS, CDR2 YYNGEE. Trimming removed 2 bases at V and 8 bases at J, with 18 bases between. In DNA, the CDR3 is TGTGCCAGCAGCGTCCTGCAGGAAACCGGGGGTACGCAGTATTTT. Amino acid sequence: CASSVLQETGGTQYF.

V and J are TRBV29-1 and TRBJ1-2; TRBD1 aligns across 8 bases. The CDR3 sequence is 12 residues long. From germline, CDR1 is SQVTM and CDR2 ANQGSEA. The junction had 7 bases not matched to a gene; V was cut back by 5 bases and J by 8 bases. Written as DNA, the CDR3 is TGCAGCGTTAGTGCAGGGGGCAGCGGCTACACCTTC. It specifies CSVSAGGSGYTF.

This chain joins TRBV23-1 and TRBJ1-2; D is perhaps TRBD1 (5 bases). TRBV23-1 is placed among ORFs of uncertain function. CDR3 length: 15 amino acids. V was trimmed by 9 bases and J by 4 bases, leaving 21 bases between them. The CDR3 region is CASHPAQGRSYGYTF. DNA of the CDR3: TGCGCCAGTCACCCAGCCCAGGGCCGAAGCTATGGCTACACCTTC.

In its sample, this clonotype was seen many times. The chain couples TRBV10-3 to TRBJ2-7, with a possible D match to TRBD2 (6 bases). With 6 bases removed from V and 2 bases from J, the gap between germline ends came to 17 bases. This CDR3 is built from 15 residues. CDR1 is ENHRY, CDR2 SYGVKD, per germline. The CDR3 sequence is CAIRTTDGGTYEQYF. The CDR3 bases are TGTGCCATCAGAACTACCGACGGGGGAACCTACGAGCAGTACTTC.

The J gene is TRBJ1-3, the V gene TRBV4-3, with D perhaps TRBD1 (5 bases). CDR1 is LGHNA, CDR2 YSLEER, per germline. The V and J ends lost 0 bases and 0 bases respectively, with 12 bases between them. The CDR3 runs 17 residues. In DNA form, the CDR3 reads TGCGCCAGCAGCCAAGACCCGACAGCTAACTCTGGAAACACCATATATTTT. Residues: CASSQDPTANSGNTIYF.

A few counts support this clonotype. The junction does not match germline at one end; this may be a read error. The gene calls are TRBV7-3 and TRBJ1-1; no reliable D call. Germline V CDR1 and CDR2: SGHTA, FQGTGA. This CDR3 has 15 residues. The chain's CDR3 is CASSLSGTLNTEAFF. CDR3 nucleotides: TGTGCCAGCAGTTTAAGTGGAACCTTGAACACTGAAGCTTTCTTT.

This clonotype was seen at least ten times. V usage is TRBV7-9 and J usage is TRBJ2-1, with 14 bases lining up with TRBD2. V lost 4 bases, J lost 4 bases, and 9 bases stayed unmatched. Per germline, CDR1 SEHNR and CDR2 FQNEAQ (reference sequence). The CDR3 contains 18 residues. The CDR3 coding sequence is TGTGCCAGCAGCTCCACTCTAGGGACTAGCGGGGGATACAATGAGCAGTTCTTC. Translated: CASSSTLGTSGGYNEQFF.

This CDR3 reads CASSLAGSDNEKLFF. CDR3 in DNA: TGTGCCAGCAGCTTAGCGGGGTCAGATAATGAAAAACTGTTTTTT. The rearrangement joins TRBV7-6 to TRBJ1-4, with unresolved D. The V end lost 0 bases, the J end lost 4 bases, and 9 bases lay between the germline ends. The CDR3 extends over 15 amino acids. Germline loops: CDR1 SGHVS, CDR2 FNYEAQ.

CDR3 sequence: CASSVLEGSGTGELFF. CDR3 DNA: TGCGCCAGCAGCGTTCTGGAGGGTTCGGGCACCGGGGAGCTGTTTTTT. V is TRBV5-1 and J is TRBJ2-2, with a tentative D call TRBD2 (6 bases). This CDR3 is 16 amino acids long. Trimming removed 4 bases at V and 4 bases at J, with 17 bases between. The germline V gene encodes CDR1 SGHRS and CDR2 YFSETQ.

The DNA for the CDR3 is TGTGCCACCAGTGATTTTCGCGGGGGGGGAAATGAGCAGTTCTTC. This translates into CATSDFRGGGNEQFF. The rearrangement links TRBV24-1 to TRBJ2-1; 9 bases are a match to TRBD2. The V and J ends lost 1 base and 7 bases, in that order; junction bases with no gene match: 4. The CDR3 is made up of 15 amino acids. Germline CDR1 reads KGHDR; CDR2 reads SFDVKD.

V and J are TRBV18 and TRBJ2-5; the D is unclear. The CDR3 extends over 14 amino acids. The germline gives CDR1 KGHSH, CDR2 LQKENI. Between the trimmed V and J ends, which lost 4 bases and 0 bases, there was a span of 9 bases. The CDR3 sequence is CASSRAGNQETQYF. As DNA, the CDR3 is TGTGCCAGCTCACGGGCAGGCAACCAAGAGACCCAGTACTTC.

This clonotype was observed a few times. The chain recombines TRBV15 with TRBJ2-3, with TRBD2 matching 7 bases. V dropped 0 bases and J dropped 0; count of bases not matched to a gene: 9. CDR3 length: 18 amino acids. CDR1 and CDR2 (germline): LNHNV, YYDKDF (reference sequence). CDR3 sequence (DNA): TGTGCCACCAGCAGAGATCTCTGGCTAGCGGAAAGCACAGATACGCAGTATTTT. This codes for CATSRDLWLAESTDTQYF.

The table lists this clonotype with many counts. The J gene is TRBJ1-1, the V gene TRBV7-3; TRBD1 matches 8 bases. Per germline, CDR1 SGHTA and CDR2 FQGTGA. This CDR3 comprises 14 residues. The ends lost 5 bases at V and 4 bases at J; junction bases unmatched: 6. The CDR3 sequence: CASSRGQATTEAFF. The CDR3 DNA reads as TGTGCCAGCAGCCGGGGACAGGCGACCACTGAAGCTTTCTTT.

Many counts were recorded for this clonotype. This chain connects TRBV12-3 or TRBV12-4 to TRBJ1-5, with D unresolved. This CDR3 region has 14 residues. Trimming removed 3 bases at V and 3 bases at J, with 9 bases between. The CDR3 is CASSFGGLNQPQHF. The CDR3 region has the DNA TGTGCCAGCAGTTTCGGCGGGCTCAATCAGCCCCAGCATTTT.